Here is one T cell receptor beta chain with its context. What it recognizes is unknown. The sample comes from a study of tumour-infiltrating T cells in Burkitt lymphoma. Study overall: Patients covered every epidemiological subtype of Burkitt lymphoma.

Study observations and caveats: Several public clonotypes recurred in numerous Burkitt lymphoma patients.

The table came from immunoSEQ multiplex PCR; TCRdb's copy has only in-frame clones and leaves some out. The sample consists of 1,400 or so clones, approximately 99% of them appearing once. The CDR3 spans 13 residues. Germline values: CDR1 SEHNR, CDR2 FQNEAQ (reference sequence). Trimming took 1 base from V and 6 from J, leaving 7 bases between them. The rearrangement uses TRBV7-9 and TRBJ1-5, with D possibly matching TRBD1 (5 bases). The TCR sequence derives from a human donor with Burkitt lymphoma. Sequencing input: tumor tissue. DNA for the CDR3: TGTGCCAGCAGCTTAGGGGGGGGTCAGCCCCAGCATTTT. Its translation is CASSLGGGQPQHF. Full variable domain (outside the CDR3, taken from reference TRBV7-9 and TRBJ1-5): DTGVSQNPRHKITKRGQNVTFRCDPISEHNRLYWYRQTLGQGPEFLTYFQNEAQLEKSRLLSDRFSAERPKGSFSTLEIQRTEQGDSAMYLCASSLGGGQPQHFGDGTRLSIL.